This T cell receptor (beta chain) is drawn from a study of blood T cell repertoires in COVID-19. Study-level background: Samples representing acute and convalescent COVID-19 were sourced from the United States, Italy and Spain. From T cells, B-cell-depleted T cells, or PBMCs came the material, which was cDNA or gDNA.

Original data processing: Estimated nucleated cell counts came from reference gene primer amplification. The data were produced by immunoSEQ multiplex PCR, yet TCRdb's version contains in-frame clones alone and is incomplete. The V and J calls and clone size were taken over from that table, and D and trimming were inferred from the DNA. The repertoire holds about 190,000 clones, with less than 90% as singletons. Trimming pared 7 bases from V and 0 bases from J, leaving 10 bases between. Per germline, CDR1 LNHDA and CDR2 SQIVND (reference sequence). This CDR3 has 13 amino acids. The chain carries TRBV19 and TRBJ2-7, with D tentatively TRBD1 (6 bases). The TCR originated in a man aged 25-45 years with acute or convalescent COVID-19. The sequencing input was peripheral blood. In DNA form, the CDR3 reads TGTGCCAGTACAGGGGCCTCCTCCTACGAGCAGTACTTC. Its protein product is CASTGASSYEQYF.